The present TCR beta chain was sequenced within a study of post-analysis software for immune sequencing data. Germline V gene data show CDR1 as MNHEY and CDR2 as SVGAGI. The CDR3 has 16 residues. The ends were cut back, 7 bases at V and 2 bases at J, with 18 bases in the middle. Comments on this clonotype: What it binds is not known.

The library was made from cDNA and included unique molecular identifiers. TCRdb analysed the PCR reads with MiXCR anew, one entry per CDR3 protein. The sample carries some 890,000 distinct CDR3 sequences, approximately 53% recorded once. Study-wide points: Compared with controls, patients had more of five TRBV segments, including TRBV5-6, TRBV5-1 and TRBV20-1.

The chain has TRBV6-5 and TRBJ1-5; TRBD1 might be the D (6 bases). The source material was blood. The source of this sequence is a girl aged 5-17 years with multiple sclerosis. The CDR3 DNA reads TGTGCCAGCAACCGCTACCGGGACAACCGCAATCAGCCCCAGCATTTT. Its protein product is CASNRYRDNRNQPQHF.